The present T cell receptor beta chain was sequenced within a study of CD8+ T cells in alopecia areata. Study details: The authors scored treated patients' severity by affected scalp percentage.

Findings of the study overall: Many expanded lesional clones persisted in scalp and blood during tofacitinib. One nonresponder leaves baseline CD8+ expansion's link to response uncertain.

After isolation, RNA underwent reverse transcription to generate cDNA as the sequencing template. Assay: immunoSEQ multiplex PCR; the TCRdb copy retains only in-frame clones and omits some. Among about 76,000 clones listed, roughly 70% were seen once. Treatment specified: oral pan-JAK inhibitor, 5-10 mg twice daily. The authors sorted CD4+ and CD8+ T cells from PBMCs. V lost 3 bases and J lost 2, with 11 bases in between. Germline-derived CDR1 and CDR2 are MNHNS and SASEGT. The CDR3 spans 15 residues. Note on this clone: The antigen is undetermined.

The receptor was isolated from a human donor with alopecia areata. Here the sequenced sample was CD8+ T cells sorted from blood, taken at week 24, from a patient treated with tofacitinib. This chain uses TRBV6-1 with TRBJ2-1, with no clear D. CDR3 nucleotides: TGTGCCAGCAGTGAGTGGGGATTCCCCTACAATGAGCAGTTCTTC. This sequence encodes CASSEWGFPYNEQFF.